This TCR beta chain was sequenced during a study of shared clonotypes between healthy human individuals. Points from the study as a whole: Among donors, the sharing of clonotypes was expected to be influenced by sequencing depth. Generation probability values for non-shared clonotypes were lower than those for clonotypes shared by all four donors.

The sorted-subset replicate PCRs were given 150 to 250 ng DNA, which is 31,000 or so T cell genomes. Produced via immunoSEQ multiplex PCR; TCRdb's table is partial and in-frame only. Found here are about 1 million clones, roughly 80% of them singletons; the top ten hold 1.4% to 1.5%. Trimming removed 1 base from V and 1 base from J; junction bases left unmatched: 11. Germline CDR1 LNHDA, CDR2 SQIVND (reference sequence). The CDR3 is 20 amino acids. Of note for this clone: Its specificity is not known.

Negatively enriched CD4+ T cells were divided by CD45RA into naive and memory. This TCR came from a man aged 18 to 29 in good health. The sequenced sample was memory CD4+ T cells sorted from blood. Subset here: CD45RA-negative fraction. V is TRBV19 and J is TRBJ1-5, with TRBD1 identical over 12 bases. Here the CDR3 reads CASSIGWEGQGAKSNQPQHF. The CDR3 DNA reads TGTGCCAGTAGTATAGGATGGGAGGGACAGGGGGCGAAAAGCAATCAGCCCCAGCATTTT.